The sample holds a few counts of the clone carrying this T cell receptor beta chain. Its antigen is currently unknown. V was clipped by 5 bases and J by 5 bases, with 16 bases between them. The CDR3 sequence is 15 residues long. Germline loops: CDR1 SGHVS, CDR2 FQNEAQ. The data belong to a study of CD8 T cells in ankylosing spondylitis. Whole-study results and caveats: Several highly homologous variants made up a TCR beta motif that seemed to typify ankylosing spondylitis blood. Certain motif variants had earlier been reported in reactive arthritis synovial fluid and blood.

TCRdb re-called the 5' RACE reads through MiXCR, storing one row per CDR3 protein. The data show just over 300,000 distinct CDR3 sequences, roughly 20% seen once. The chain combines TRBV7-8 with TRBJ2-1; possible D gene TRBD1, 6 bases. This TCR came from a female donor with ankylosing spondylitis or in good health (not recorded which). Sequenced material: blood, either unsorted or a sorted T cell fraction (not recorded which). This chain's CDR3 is CASSLSGTTNNEQFF. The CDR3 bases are TGTGCCAGCAGCCTATCAGGGACAACCAACAATGAGCAGTTCTTC.